One sample yielded the 5 T cell receptor beta chains listed below, sequenced in a study of CD8+CD57+ T cells in acquired aplastic anemia. Profiles of TCR beta VDJ and CDR3 were generated from a genomic DNA template. MiXCR, applied by TCRdb to the reads, yields one record per CDR3 protein. The sample holds some 220,000 distinct CDR3 sequences, approximately 35% seen once. The sample taken for sequencing was sorted CD4+, CD8+, or CD8+CD57+ T cells (not recorded which) from PBMCs. These receptors were taken from a human donor in good health, serving as a control.

The gene calls are TRBV7-3 and TRBJ2-5; tentative D call: TRBD2 (6 bases). The length of the CDR3 is 13 residues. Trimming removed 2 bases from V and 5 bases from J, with 9 bases in between. CDR1 and CDR2 from the germline V gene are SGHTA and FQGTGA. CDR3 amino acids: CASSLGAGETQYF. The CDR3 DNA reads as TGTGCCAGCAGCTTAGGGGCGGGGGAGACCCAGTACTTC.

The chain joins TRBV30 to TRBJ1-1, with TRBD1 matching over 7 bases. This CDR3 comprises 15 residues. CDR1 is GTSNPN, CDR2 SVGIG, per germline (reference sequence). Trimming removed 0 bases from V and 4 bases from J; junction bases left unmatched: 8. CDR3 residues: CAWSVLAGGGTEAFF. CDR3 sequence (DNA): TGTGCCTGGAGTGTACTGGCAGGGGGAGGCACTGAAGCTTTCTTT.

The chain uses TRBV15 and TRBJ1-6; tentative D call: TRBD1 (5 bases). Germline V gene data show CDR1 as LNHNV and CDR2 as YYDKDF (reference sequence). The CDR3 loop spans 16 amino acids. V was trimmed by 0 bases and J by 3 bases, leaving 9 bases between them. The CDR3 DNA reads TGTGCCACCAGCAGAGATCCGACAGTCTATAATTCACCCCTCCACTTT. Its translation is CATSRDPTVYNSPLHF.

J is TRBJ1-1 and V is TRBV10-3, with D perhaps TRBD1 (6 bases). The CDR3 length is 14 residues. V lost 10 bases, J lost 3 bases, and 18 bases lay in between. CDR1 ENHRY and CDR2 SYGVKD come from the germline V gene. The CDR3 bases are TGTGCCAGCAGCCACAACAGGGAAGACACTGAAGCTTTCTTT. Amino acid sequence: CASSHNREDTEAFF.

V usage is TRBV20-1 and J usage is TRBJ1-1; 9 bases match TRBD1. Germline V CDR1 and CDR2: DFQATT, SNEGSKA (reference sequence). After removal of 8 bases from V and 5 bases from J, the junction contained 15 bases not matched to a gene. CDR3 size: 15 residues. The CDR3 protein is CSPTHTGTGSTEAFF. DNA of the CDR3: TGCAGTCCTACCCACACCGGGACAGGGAGTACTGAAGCTTTCTTT.